Sequencing of this T cell receptor beta chain was carried out in a study of blood T cells in healthy people across ages. Trimming removed 0 bases at V and 10 bases at J, with 19 bases between. Germline assignment: CDR1 SGHAT and CDR2 FQNNGV. There are 16 residues in the CDR3. Sample-barcoded 5' priming and a J-beta primer mix drove a second PCR of roughly 7 to 11 cycles. TCRdb independently ran MiXCR on the 5' RACE reads; one entry per CDR3 protein. The sample includes 650,000 to 1,000,000 distinct CDR3 sequences, about 47% of them seen just once. The rearrangement uses TRBV11-2 and TRBJ2-1; D perhaps matches TRBD2 (6 bases). The TCR comes from a man older than 75 in good health. The sequenced sample was blood. The CDR3: CASSLDSSVLTYEQFF. Here the CDR3 DNA reads TGTGCCAGCAGCTTAGATTCTAGCGTTCTTACCTACGAGCAGTTCTTC.